The 2 T cell receptor beta chains in this list originate from one sample, sequenced in a study of cytomegalovirus exposure and HLA in healthy donors (TCRdb year 2017). Library creation used the immunoSEQ multiplex PCR assay. A mixture of 60 forward primers for TCR Vbeta segments and 13 reverse primers for TCR Jbeta segments was used in the multiplex PCR. This immuneACCESS table, as held by TCRdb, lists in-frame sequences with V and J called but not all clones. Of the missing ones, under half trace to an unresolved V gene in checked studies; the others have no known cause. Here the sample has some 130,000 clones; approximately 79% occur a single time. About 6.5% of the sample lies in the top ten. The sequencing sample was made of PBMCs. Receptors originate from a man aged 40-49 years in good health and CMV-seropositive.

About this clone: The sample holds other DNA sequences that translate to the same CDR3. This sequence joins TRBV7-9 and TRBJ1-4; TRBD1 is a possible D gene (6 bases). Germline CDR1 and CDR2: SEHNR and FQNEAQ (reference sequence). The CDR3 is 17 amino acids. Trimming cost V 2 bases and J 6 bases, with 19 bases left between them. CDR3 loop: CASSLYIGGQLDEKLFF. Written as DNA, the CDR3 is TGTGCCAGCAGCTTATACATAGGGGGACAACTAGATGAAAAACTGTTTTTT. Drawing the rest from reference TRBV7-9 and TRBJ1-4, the complete variable domain is DTGVSQNPRHKITKRGQNVTFRCDPISEHNRLYWYRQTLGQGPEFLTYFQNEAQLEKSRLLSDRFSAERPKGSFSTLEIQRTEQGDSAMYLCASSLYIGGQLDEKLFFGSGTQLSVL.

V and J are TRBV7-2 and TRBJ2-2; D is ambiguous. Trimming removed 2 bases from V and 9 bases from J, with 16 bases in between. CDR1 SGHTA and CDR2 FQGNSA come from the germline V gene. The CDR3 runs to 15 residues. The CDR3 sequence is CASSLIASYGRELFF. Written as DNA, the CDR3 is TGTGCCAGCAGCTTAATCGCCTCCTATGGGCGGGAGCTGTTTTTT.